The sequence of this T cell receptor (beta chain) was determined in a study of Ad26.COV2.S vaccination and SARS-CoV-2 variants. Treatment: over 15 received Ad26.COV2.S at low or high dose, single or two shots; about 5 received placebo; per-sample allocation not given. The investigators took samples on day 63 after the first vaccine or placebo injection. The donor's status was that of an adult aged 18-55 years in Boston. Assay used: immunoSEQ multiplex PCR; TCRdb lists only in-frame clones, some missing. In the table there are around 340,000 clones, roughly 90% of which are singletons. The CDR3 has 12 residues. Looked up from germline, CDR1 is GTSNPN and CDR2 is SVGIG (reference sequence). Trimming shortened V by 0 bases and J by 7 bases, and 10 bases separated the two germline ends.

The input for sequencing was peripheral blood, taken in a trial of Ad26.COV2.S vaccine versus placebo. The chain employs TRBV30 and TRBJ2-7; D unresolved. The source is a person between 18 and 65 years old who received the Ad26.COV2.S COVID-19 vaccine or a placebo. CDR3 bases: TGTGCCTGGAGTGTTGGTGGCTGGGAGCAGTACTTC. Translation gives CAWSVGGWEQYF.